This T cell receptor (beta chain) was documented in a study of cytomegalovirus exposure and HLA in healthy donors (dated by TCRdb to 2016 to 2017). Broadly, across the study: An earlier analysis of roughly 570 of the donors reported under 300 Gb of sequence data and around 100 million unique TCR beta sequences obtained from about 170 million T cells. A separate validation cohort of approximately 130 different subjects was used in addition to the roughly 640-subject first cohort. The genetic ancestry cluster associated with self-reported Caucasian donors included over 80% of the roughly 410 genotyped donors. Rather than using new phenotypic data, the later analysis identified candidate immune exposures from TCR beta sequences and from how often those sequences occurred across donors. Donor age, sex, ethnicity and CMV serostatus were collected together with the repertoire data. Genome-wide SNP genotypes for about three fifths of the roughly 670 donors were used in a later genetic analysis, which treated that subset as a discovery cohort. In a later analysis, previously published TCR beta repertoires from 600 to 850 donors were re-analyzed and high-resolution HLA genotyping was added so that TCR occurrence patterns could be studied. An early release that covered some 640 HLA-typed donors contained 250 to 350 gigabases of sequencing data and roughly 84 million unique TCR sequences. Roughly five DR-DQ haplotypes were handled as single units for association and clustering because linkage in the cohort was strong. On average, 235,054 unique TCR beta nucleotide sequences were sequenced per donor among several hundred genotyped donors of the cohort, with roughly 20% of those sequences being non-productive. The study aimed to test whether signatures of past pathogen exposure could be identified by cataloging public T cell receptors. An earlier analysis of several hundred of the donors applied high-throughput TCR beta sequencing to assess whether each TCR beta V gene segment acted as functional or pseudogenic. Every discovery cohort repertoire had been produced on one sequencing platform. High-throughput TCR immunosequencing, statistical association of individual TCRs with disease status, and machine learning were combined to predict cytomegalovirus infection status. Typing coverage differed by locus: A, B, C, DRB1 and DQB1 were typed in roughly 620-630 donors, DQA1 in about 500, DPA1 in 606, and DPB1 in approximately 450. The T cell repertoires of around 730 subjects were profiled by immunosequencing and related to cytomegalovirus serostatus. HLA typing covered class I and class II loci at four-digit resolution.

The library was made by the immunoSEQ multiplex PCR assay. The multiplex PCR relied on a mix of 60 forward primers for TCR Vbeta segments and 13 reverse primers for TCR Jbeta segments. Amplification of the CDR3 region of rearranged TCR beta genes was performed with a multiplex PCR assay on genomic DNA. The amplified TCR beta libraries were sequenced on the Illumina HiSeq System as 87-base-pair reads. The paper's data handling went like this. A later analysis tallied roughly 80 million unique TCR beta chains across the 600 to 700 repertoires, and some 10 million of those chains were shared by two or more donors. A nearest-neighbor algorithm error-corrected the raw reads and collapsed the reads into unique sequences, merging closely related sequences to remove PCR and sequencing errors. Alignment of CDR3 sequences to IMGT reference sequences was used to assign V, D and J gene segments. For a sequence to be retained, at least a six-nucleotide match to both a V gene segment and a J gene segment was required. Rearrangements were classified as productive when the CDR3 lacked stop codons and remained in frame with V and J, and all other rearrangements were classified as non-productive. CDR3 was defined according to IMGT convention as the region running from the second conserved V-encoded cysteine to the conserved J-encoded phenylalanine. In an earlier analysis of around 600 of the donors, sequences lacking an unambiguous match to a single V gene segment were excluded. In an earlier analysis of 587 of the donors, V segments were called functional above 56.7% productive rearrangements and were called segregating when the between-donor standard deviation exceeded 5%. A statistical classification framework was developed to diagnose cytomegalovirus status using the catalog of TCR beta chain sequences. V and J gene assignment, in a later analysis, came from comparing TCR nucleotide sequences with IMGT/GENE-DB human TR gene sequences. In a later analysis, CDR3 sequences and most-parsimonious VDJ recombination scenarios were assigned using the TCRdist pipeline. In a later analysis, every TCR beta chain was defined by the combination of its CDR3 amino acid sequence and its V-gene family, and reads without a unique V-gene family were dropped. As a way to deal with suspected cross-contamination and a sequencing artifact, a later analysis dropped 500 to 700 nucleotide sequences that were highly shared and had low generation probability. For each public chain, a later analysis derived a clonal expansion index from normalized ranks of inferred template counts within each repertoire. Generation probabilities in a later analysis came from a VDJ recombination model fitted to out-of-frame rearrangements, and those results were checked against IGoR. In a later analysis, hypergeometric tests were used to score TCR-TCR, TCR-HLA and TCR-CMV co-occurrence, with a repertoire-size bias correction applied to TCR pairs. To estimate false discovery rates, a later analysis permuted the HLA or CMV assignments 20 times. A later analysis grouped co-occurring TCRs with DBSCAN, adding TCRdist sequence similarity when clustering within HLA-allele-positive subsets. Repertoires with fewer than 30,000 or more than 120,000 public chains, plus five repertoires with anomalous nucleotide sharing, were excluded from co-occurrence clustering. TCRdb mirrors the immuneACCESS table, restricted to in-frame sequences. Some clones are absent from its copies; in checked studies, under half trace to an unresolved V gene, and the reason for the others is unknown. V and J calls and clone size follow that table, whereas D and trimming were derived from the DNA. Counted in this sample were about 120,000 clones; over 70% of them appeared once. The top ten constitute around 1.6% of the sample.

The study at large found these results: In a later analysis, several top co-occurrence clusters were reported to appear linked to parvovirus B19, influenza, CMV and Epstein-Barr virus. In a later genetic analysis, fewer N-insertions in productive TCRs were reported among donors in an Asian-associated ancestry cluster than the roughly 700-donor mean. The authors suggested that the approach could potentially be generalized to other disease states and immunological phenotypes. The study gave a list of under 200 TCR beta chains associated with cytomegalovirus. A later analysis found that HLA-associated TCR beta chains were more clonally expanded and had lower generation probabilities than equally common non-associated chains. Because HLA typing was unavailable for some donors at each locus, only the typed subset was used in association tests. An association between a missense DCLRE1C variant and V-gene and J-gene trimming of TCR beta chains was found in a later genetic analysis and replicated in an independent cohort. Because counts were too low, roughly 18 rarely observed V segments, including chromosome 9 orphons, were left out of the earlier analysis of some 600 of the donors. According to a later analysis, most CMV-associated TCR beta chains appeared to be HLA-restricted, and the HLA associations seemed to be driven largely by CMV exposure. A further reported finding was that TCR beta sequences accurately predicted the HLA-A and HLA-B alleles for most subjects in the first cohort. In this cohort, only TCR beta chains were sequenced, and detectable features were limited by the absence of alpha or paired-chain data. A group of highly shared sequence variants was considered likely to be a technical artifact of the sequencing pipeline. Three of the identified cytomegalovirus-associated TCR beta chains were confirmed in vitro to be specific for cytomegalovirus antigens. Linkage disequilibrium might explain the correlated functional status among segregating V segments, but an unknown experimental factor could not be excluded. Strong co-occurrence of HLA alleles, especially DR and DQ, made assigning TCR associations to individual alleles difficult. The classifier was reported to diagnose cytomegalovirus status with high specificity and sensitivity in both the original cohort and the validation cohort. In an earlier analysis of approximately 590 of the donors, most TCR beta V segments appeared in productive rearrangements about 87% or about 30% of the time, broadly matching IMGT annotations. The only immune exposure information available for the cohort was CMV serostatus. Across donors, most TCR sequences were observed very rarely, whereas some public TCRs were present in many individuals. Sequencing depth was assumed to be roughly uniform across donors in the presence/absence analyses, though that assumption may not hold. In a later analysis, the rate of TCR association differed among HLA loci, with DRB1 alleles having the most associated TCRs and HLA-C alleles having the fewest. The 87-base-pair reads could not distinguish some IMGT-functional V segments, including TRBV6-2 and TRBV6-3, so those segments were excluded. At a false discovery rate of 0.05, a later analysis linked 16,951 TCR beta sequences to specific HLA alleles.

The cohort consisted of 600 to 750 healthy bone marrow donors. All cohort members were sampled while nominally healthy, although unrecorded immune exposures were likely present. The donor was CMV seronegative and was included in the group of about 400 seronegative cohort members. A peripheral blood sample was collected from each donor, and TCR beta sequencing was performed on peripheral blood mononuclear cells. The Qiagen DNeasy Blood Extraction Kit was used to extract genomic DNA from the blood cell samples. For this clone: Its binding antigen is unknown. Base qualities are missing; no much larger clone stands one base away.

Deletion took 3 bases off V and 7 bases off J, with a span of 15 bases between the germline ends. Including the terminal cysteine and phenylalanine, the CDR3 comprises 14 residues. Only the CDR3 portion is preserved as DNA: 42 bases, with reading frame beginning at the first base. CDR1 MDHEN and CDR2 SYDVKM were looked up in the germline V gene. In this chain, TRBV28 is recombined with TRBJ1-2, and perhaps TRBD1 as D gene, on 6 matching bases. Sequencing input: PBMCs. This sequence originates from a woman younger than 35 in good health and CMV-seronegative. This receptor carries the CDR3 CASSLGGGLSGYTF. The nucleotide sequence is TGTGCCAGCAGTTTGGGAGGGGGGCTTAGTGGCTACACCTTC.